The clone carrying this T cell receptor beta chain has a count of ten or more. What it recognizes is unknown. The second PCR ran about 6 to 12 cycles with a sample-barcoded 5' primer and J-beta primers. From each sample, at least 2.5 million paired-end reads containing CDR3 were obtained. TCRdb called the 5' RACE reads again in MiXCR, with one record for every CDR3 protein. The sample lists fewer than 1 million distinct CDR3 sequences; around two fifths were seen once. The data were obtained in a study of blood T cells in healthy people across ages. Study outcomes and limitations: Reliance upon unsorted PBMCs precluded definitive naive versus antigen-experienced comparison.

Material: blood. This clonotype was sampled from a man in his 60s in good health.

CDR3 sequence (DNA): TGTGCCAGCAGTTCCTCAGGCGGGGGGGCCGTGTTTGAGCAGTTCTTC. Amino acid sequence: CASSSSGGGAVFEQFF. This rearrangement joins TRBV12-3 or TRBV12-4 to TRBJ2-1; 9 bases align to TRBD2. The CDR3 sequence is 16 residues long. Germline trimming cut 4 bases from V and 9 bases from J; bases unmatched to any gene: 13.